This TCR beta chain was sequenced during a study of technical replicates of blood from a handful of donors. Profiled with immunoSEQ multiplex PCR; TCRdb holds only in-frame clones, not every one. The sample consists of 75,000 to 100,000 clones, 75% to 95% of them appearing once. The germline CDR1 and CDR2 sequences are SGHDT and YYEEEE. This CDR3 has 15 residues. J lost 4 bases, V lost 0 bases, and 3 bases had no gene match. J is TRBJ2-1 and V is TRBV5-6; 8 nucleotides match TRBD1. This TCR derives from a human donor in good health. The sequencing sample was made of T cells isolated from PBMCs. CDR3 coding DNA: TGTGCCAGCAGCTTGGCCTGGGACAGGTACAATGAGCAGTTCTTC. Amino acids: CASSLAWDRYNEQFF.